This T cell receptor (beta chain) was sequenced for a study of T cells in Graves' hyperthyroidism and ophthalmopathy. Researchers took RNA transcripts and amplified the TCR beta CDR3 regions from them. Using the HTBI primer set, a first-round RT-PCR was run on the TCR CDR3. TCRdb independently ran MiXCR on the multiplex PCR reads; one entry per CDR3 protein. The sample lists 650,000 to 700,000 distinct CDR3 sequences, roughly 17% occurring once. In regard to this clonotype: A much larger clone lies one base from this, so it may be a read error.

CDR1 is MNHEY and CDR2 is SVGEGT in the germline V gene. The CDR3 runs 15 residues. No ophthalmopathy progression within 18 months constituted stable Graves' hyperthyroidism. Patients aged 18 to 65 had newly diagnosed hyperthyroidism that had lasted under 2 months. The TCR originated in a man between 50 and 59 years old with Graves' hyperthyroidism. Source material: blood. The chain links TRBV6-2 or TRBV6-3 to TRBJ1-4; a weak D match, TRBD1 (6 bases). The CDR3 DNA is TGTGACAGCAGGACGGGGGGCACAGCTAATGAAAAACTGTTTTTT. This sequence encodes CDSRTGGTANEKLFF.